Listed below are T cell receptor beta chains from one sample, sequenced in a study of blood T cell repertoires in COVID-19. TCRdb's copy holds only in-frame clones and misses some; the assay was immunoSEQ multiplex PCR. The sample consists of some 70,000 clones, around 87% of them appearing once. Sequencing was carried out using peripheral blood. Receptors originate from a man aged 50 to 59 with active COVID-19. The CDR3 runs from the conserved cysteine through the conserved F or W. Fields, in order: J gene, D gene, clone size, V gene, CDR3 protein, CDR3 DNA. D genes are given only for firm matches. Size is stated for part of the rows, as once, few or many counts, or as a class when the clone is expanded.

>TRBJ1-5|-|-|TRBV7-9
CASSPTGSWNQPQHF
TGTGCCAGCAGCCCTACAGGGAGTTGGAATCAGCCCCAGCATTTT
>TRBJ2-7|TRBD2|-|TRBV7-8
CASSPESRGRAYEQYF
TGTGCCAGCAGCCCAGAATCTCGCGGGAGGGCTTACGAGCAGTACTTC
>TRBJ1-6|TRBD1|few|TRBV18
CASSPGQGNSPLHF
TGTGCCAGCTCACCGGGACAGGGTAATTCACCCCTCCACTTT
>TRBJ2-3|TRBD2|-|TRBV5-1
CASSLATSGGGLDTQYF
TGCGCCAGCAGCTTGGCCACTAGCGGGGGAGGTCTGGATACGCAGTATTTT
>TRBJ1-2|TRBD1|medium-sized|TRBV9
CASSAGTGNGYTF
TGTGCCAGCAGCGCCGGGACAGGGAATGGCTACACCTTC
>TRBJ2-2|TRBD2|-|TRBV9
CASGRGDTGELFF
TGTGCCAGCGGGCGGGGGGACACCGGGGAGCTGTTTTTT
>TRBJ1-1|-|-|TRBV24-1
CATSDSGISGWNTEAFF
TGTGCCACCAGTGACTCCGGCATCTCAGGGTGGAACACTGAAGCTTTCTTT
>TRBJ2-5|-|-|TRBV7-2
CASSLRRGGETQYF
TGTGCCAGCAGCTTACGCAGGGGAGGGGAGACCCAGTACTTC
>TRBJ2-5|-|-|TRBV3-1/TRBV3-2
CASSRVGGTQYF
TGTGCCAGCAGCCGCGTCGGGGGGACCCAGTACTTC
>TRBJ2-3|TRBD2|-|TRBV27
CASSLSSGRATDTQYF
TGTGCCAGCAGTTTATCTAGCGGGAGAGCCACAGATACGCAGTATTTT
>TRBJ2-7|-|-|TRBV5-1
CASSLRQADSYEQYF
TGCGCCAGCAGCTTGAGACAGGCCGACTCCTACGAGCAGTACTTC
>TRBJ2-5|TRBD1|-|TRBV28
CASSQTGGSETQYF
TGTGCCAGCAGTCAAACAGGGGGCAGCGAGACCCAGTACTTC
>TRBJ1-6|-|-|TRBV7-2
CASSNRRGPLHF
TGTGCCAGCAGCAACAGGCGGGGGCCCCTCCACTTT
>TRBJ2-7|TRBD1|-|TRBV18
CASSRDRGAVEQYF
TGTGCCAGCTCACGAGACAGGGGAGCGGTTGAGCAGTACTTC
>TRBJ2-7|-|-|TRBV4-1
CASSHDTVEQYF
TGCGCCAGCAGCCATGATACAGTAGAGCAGTACTTC
>TRBJ2-7|TRBD1|few|TRBV9
CASSGTGTGASYEQYF
TGTGCCAGCAGCGGGACGGGGACAGGTGCCTCCTACGAGCAGTACTTC
>TRBJ1-3|TRBD1|once|TRBV6-5
CASRGQISGNTIYF
TGTGCCAGCAGGGGACAGATCTCTGGAAACACCATATATTTT
>TRBJ2-7|TRBD1|-|TRBV18
CASSPLPRTGLNEQYF
TGTGCCAGCTCACCACTGCCGCGGACAGGGTTGAACGAGCAGTACTTC
>TRBJ2-7|-|-|TRBV5-6
CASSQGPGHGNYEQYF
TGTGCCAGCAGCCAAGGCCCGGGACACGGAAATTACGAGCAGTACTTC
>TRBJ2-1|-|-|TRBV24-1
CATSAPGQARRDEQFF
TGTGCCACCAGTGCCCCGGGACAAGCAAGACGGGATGAGCAGTTCTTC
>TRBJ1-6|-|-|TRBV3-1/TRBV3-2
CASSNRESDSPLHF
TGTGCCAGCAGCAACCGGGAATCGGATTCACCCCTCCACTTT
>TRBJ1-6|-|-|TRBV28
CASSLGEGTPLHF
TGTGCCAGCAGTTTAGGGGAGGGAACACCCCTCCACTTT
>TRBJ2-3|TRBD1|-|TRBV19
CASRPDRASTDTQYF
TGTGCCAGTAGACCAGACAGGGCAAGCACAGATACGCAGTATTTT
>TRBJ1-6|-|-|TRBV2
CASSAIQGMKSPLHF
TGTGCCAGCAGTGCCATACAGGGTATGAAATCACCCCTCCACTTT
>TRBJ2-1|TRBD1|-|TRBV19
CASRPGQGNNEQFF
TGTGCCAGTAGGCCGGGACAGGGCAACAATGAGCAGTTCTTC
>TRBJ2-1|-|-|TRBV18
CASSRAQASDNEQFF
TGTGCCAGCTCACGGGCCCAGGCCTCTGATAATGAGCAGTTCTTC
>TRBJ1-1|-|once|TRBV19
CASSGGVNTEAFF
TGTGCCAGTTCTGGGGGGGTGAACACTGAAGCTTTCTTT